This is a list of T cell receptor beta chains from one sample in a study of T-cell memory formation after mild COVID-19. TCRdb recomputed calls from the 5' RACE reads with MiXCR, one row per CDR3 protein. Of fewer than 550,000 distinct CDR3 sequences in the sample, around 20% are singletons; the top ten hold around 9.2%. Sequencing input: PBMCs or a T cell subset sorted from them (not recorded which). The receptors shown here come from an adult woman who had mild COVID-19 (a few samples of this study predate the infection). Cell type and time point are not known. Each CDR3 is given with its conserved first and last residue. The D gene is left open where the match is weak. The size entry is marked missing in some rows and otherwise reads once, few, many or a size class.

TGTGCCAGCAGTTTACTTCTCCCGATGGGGCAGTTCTTC | CASSLLLPMGQFF | TRBJ2-1 | . | few | TRBV12-3/TRBV12-4
TGCAGCGTCACCCAACCGGGACAGGGGAGCAACTATGGCTACACCTTC | CSVTQPGQGSNYGYTF | TRBJ1-2 | TRBD1 | . | TRBV29-1
TGTGCCAGTAGTACGGGACTGCTAAAAGGCAATCAGCCCCAGCATTTT | CASSTGLLKGNQPQHF | TRBJ1-5 | . | . | TRBV19
TGTGCCATTTTTCCTCGGGACACCCACGAGCAGTACTTC | CAIFPRDTHEQYF | TRBJ2-7 | . | many | TRBV10-3
TGCAGCGCCGACGGGACTACCTCCTACAATGAGCAGTTCTTC | CSADGTTSYNEQFF | TRBJ2-1 | TRBD2 | . | TRBV29-1
TGTGCCAGCAGTTACTCGATACAGTCCTACGAGCAGTACTTC | CASSYSIQSYEQYF | TRBJ2-7 | . | . | TRBV6-5
TGTGCCATCAGCGATGGACAGACAAGATACGAGCAGTACTTC | CAISDGQTRYEQYF | TRBJ2-7 | . | . | TRBV10-3
TGTGCCAGCAGCGTCTCAATCCTGGACAGCCACACTGAAGCTTTCTTT | CASSVSILDSHTEAFF | TRBJ1-1 | . | . | TRBV9
TGCAGCGTTGCCCGGGACAGGGACACTGAAGCTTTCTTT | CSVARDRDTEAFF | TRBJ1-1 | TRBD1 | . | TRBV29-1
TGTGCCAGCAGCTGGACGGACAGGGGAGTAAGAGGCGAGCAGTACTTC | CASSWTDRGVRGEQYF | TRBJ2-7 | TRBD1 | . | TRBV7-9
TGTGCCAGCACTAACTATTTTCGGTTCGGGTACGAGCAGTACTTC | CASTNYFRFGYEQYF | TRBJ2-7 | . | . | TRBV12-3/TRBV12-4
TGTGCCAGCAGTGCTGGCTATGAGCAGTTCTTC | CASSAGYEQFF | TRBJ2-1 | . | few | TRBV2
TGTGCCAGCAGTCCCCACCTGGCCTTCGGGGATGAGCAGTTCTTC | CASSPHLAFGDEQFF | TRBJ2-1 | . | many | TRBV12-3/TRBV12-4
TGCGCCAGCAGCCTACAGCCGGGACAGGGGGCCTACGAGCAGTACTTC | CASSLQPGQGAYEQYF | TRBJ2-7 | TRBD1 | few | TRBV4-1
TGTGCCAGCAGTCTCTCCGGGACTAGCGGATACACCGGGGGTACGCAGTATTTT | CASSLSGTSGYTGGTQYF | TRBJ2-3 | TRBD2 | . | TRBV6-2/TRBV6-3
TGCAGTGCTAGGGATGGACAGAAGAACACTGAAGCTTTCTTT | CSARDGQKNTEAFF | TRBJ1-1 | . | few | TRBV20-1
TGCAGTGCTAGAGATAGTGGAAGCGGATTCTCCTACAATGAGCAGTTCTTC | CSARDSGSGFSYNEQFF | TRBJ2-1 | . | few | TRBV20-1
TGCGCCAGCAGCGGGACGGCGAGACTGGAGACCCAGTACTTC | CASSGTARLETQYF | TRBJ2-5 | . | . | TRBV4-1
TGTGCCAGCTCTTTTAGTCCCGGCAGTCGAGACGAGCAGTACTTC | CASSFSPGSRDEQYF | TRBJ2-7 | . | few | TRBV27
TGTGCCAGCAGCTTTGCGGCCTCCTACGAGCAGTACTTC | CASSFAASYEQYF | TRBJ2-7 | . | . | TRBV7-9
TGTGCCACCAGTTCCCGGGGGACAGACGGATTCCAAGAGACCCAGTACTTC | CATSSRGTDGFQETQYF | TRBJ2-5 | . | few | TRBV24-1
TGTGCCACCAGCGGAGTGAACACCGGGGAGCTGTTTTTT | CATSGVNTGELFF | TRBJ2-2 | . | . | TRBV15